These 20 T cell receptor beta chains were all obtained from the same sample, sequenced in a study of T cell responses to AZD1222 COVID-19 vaccine (dated by TCRdb to about 2021). This sample's time point label indicates: about 28 days (+/-7) after the second vaccine dose. Library preparation was by the immunoSEQ multiplex PCR assay. Drawn from immuneACCESS, this table holds only the in-frame rearrangements with V and J called that TCRdb kept. Clones are partly lost; checked studies trace under half to an unresolved V gene and leave the rest unexplained. Present in this sample are around 150,000 clones, about 93% of which were seen just once. The biggest ten clones account for around 7.1% of the sample. Sequencing was performed on peripheral blood, taken 28 days after the second AZD1222 dose. These receptor sequences come from an adult who received the AZD1222 COVID-19 vaccine.

This clone was detected a few times. The genes are TRBV11-2 and TRBJ2-3, with D tentatively TRBD2 (6 bases). CDR1 and CDR2 (germline): SGHAT, FQNNGV. Trimming removed 6 bases from V and 9 bases from J, with 16 bases in between. The CDR3 contains 13 residues. The DNA for the CDR3 is TGTGCCAGCAGTTTCACGGGGCGGGGCACGCAGTATTTT. This gives the protein CASSFTGRGTQYF.

This CDR3 is CASTGPGAGELFF. CDR3 DNA sequence: TGTGCCAGCACAGGACCAGGCGCCGGGGAGCTGTTTTTT. The chain employs TRBV19 and TRBJ2-2; possible D gene TRBD1, 5 bases. Trimming removed 9 bases at V and 6 bases at J, with 14 bases between. Germline values: CDR1 LNHDA, CDR2 SQIVND (reference sequence). The CDR3 covers 13 residues.

The chain employs TRBV2 and TRBJ1-5, with unresolved D. Germline assignment: CDR1 SNHLY and CDR2 FYNNEI. The CDR3 has 14 amino acids. Between the trimmed V and J ends, which lost 4 bases and 7 bases, there was a span of 14 bases. CDR3 bases: TGTGCCAGCAGTGGGAACACGGCCAAACAGCCCCAGCATTTT. Translation: CASSGNTAKQPQHF.

V and J are TRBV6-1 and TRBJ1-4, with D uncertain. There are 15 residues in the CDR3. CDR1 is MNHNS, CDR2 SASEGT, per germline. The V and J ends lost 3 bases and 5 bases respectively, with 13 bases between them. The CDR3 DNA sequence: TGTGCCAGCAGTGAGGGGTTTTGGGAGAATGAAAAACTGTTTTTT. Translation: CASSEGFWENEKLFF.

The J gene is TRBJ1-5, the V gene TRBV4-1; 7 bases line up with TRBD1. Germline V CDR1 and CDR2: MGHRA, YSYEKL. CDR3 size: 15 residues. V dropped 4 bases and J dropped 3; count of bases not matched to a gene: 6. CDR3 region: CASSPGQYPNQPQHF. The CDR3 DNA sequence: TGCGCCAGCAGCCCGGGACAGTACCCCAATCAGCCCCAGCATTTT.

The chain links TRBV7-6 to TRBJ2-1, with 7 bases aligning to TRBD1. The CDR3 covers 16 residues. Losses at the gene ends were 5 bases for V and 7 bases for J; bases not matched to a gene: 14. Germline V gives CDR1 SGHVS, CDR2 FNYEAQ. The CDR3 DNA follows: TGTGCCAGCAGCCGAACCCTGGACAGGAAAGTAAATGAGCAGTTCTTC. As protein: CASSRTLDRKVNEQFF.

This chain joins TRBV18 and TRBJ1-1, with 8 nucleotides matching TRBD1. The CDR3 is 17 residues long. Germline V lookup: CDR1 KGHSH, CDR2 LQKENI. V trimming: 3 bases; J trimming: 3 bases; junction bases outside the gene matches: 12. The CDR3 nucleotides read TGTGCCAGCTCACCTCGCCCTCAGGGGGCAGGGGACACTGAAGCTTTCTTT. It yields the protein CASSPRPQGAGDTEAFF.

This chain links TRBV28 with TRBJ1-5; no firm D call. Germline V lookup: CDR1 MDHEN, CDR2 SYDVKM. Trimming pared 6 bases from V and 6 bases from J, leaving 24 bases between. The length of the CDR3 is 17 residues. The CDR3 bases are TGTGCCAGCAGCCACCGCCCTATGAGCGGGCTGCGTCAGCCCCAGCATTTT. Protein product: CASSHRPMSGLRQPQHF.

Of note for this clone: Other DNA sequences from this sample encode an identical CDR3 as well. The rearrangement links TRBV7-2 to TRBJ2-7; 8 bases match TRBD2. Germline V gene sequence: CDR1 SGHTA, CDR2 FQGNSA. The V gene end was trimmed by 3 bases and the J gene end by 0 bases; junction bases not matched to a gene: 1. The CDR3 covers 14 residues. The CDR3 DNA reads TGTGCCAGCAGCTTGGCGGGAGGCTCCTACGAGCAGTACTTC. Amino acid sequence: CASSLAGGSYEQYF.

The chain is built from TRBV30 and TRBJ1-6; D might be TRBD1 (6 bases). CDR3 size: 13 residues. V was cut by 4 bases and J by 2 bases, with 6 bases left in between. Germline V gene data show CDR1 as GTSNPN and CDR2 as SVGIG (reference sequence). The CDR3 here is CAWTGAYNSPLHF. The CDR3 nucleotides are TGTGCCTGGACAGGGGCCTATAATTCACCCCTCCACTTT.

This clone is a singleton in its sample. V is TRBV7-2 and J is TRBJ2-5; D tentatively fits TRBD1 or TRBD2 (5 bases each). CDR3 length: 13 residues. Trimming shortened V by 4 bases and J by 2 bases, and 8 bases separated the two germline ends. CDR1 and CDR2 from the germline V gene are SGHTA and FQGNSA. The chain's CDR3 is CASSSGPQETQYF. CDR3 bases: TGTGCCAGCAGCTCGGGGCCACAAGAGACCCAGTACTTC. Looking up the rest from reference TRBV7-2 and TRBJ2-5 gives the full variable domain: GAGVSQSPSNKVTEKGKDVELRCDPISGHTALYWYRQSLGQGLEFLIYFQGNSAPDKSGLPSDRFSAERTGGSVSTLTIQRTQQEDSAVYLCASSSGPQETQYFGPGTRLLVL.

This clone was detected once. This sequence joins TRBV12-3 or TRBV12-4 and TRBJ2-7; D remains unclear. The CDR3 covers 13 residues. Trimming left V 3 bases short and J 5 bases short, with 11 bases between. The CDR3 loop reads CASSFFFPDEQYF. The CDR3 DNA follows: TGTGCCAGCAGTTTCTTCTTTCCGGACGAGCAGTACTTC.

The J gene is TRBJ1-2, the V gene TRBV7-9; TRBD1 might be the D (6 bases). Germline V gene sequence: CDR1 SEHNR, CDR2 FQNEAQ (reference sequence). The CDR3 has 13 amino acids. V gave up 5 bases and J gave up 10 bases, with 17 bases separating them. The CDR3 DNA reads TGTGCCAGCAGCCTAGACGCGGGACAATCCTACACCTTC. Translating it yields CASSLDAGQSYTF.

The V call is TRBV7-2, the J call TRBJ2-7; perhaps TRBD1 as D (7 bases). Germline V gene data show CDR1 as SGHTA and CDR2 as FQGNSA. V lost 4 bases and J 7 bases, leaving 14 bases between the germline ends. CDR3 size: 13 residues. CDR3: CASSSGGPGEQYF. CDR3 bases: TGTGCCAGCAGCTCAGGGGGGCCGGGGGAGCAGTACTTC.

This rearrangement joins TRBV6-5 to TRBJ1-2; perhaps TRBD1 as D (6 bases). This CDR3 has 14 amino acids. The ends were cut back, 8 bases at V and 2 bases at J, with 15 bases in the middle. CDR1 and CDR2 (germline): MNHEY, SVGAGI. The CDR3 loop is CASHRGGQNYGYTF. CDR3 sequence (DNA): TGTGCCAGCCACCGTGGGGGGCAGAACTATGGCTACACCTTC.

V and J are TRBV4-1 and TRBJ1-5; D gene ambiguous. The V and J ends lost 1 base and 4 bases respectively, with 5 bases between them. Germline-derived CDR1 and CDR2 are MGHRA and YSYEKL. The CDR3 extends over 13 amino acids. CDR3 nucleotide sequence: TGCGCCAGCAGCCAAGCCGGTAATCAGCCCCAGCATTTT. This codes for CASSQAGNQPQHF.

This chain connects TRBV11-3 to TRBJ1-6, with D hard to call. Germline values: CDR1 SGHNT, CDR2 YENEEA. This CDR3 has 12 residues. V was clipped by 4 bases and J by 9 bases, with 7 bases between them. The CDR3 loop reads CASSSRPSPLHF. The CDR3 DNA reads TGTGCCAGCAGCTCGCGTCCTTCACCCCTCCACTTT.

The chain uses TRBV14 and TRBJ2-2; 15 bases line up with TRBD2. Losses at the gene ends were 0 bases for V and 0 bases for J; bases not matched to a gene: 8. The CDR3 spans 21 residues. The V gene's germline CDR1 is SGHDN and CDR2 FVKESK. CDR3 nucleotide sequence: TGTGCCAGCAGCCAAGAACCCCGGGGACTAGCGGGGGGCGCGAACACCGGGGAGCTGTTTTTT. Encoded protein: CASSQEPRGLAGGANTGELFF. The entire variable domain, with the rest obtained from reference TRBV14 and TRBJ2-2, is as follows: EAGVTQFPSHSVIEKGQTVTLRCDPISGHDNLYWYRRVMGKEIKFLLHFVKESKQDESGMPNNRFLAERTGGTYSTLKVQPAELEDSGVYFCASSQEPRGLAGGANTGELFFGEGSRLTVL.

The chain uses TRBV4-1 and TRBJ1-4; D is undetermined. The V end lost 1 base, the J end lost 8 bases, and 14 bases lay between the germline ends. The germline V gene has CDR1 MGHRA and CDR2 YSYEKL. The CDR3 is 15 residues long. The CDR3 DNA follows: TGCGCCAGCAGCCAAGTCAGCGTCCAGCCAGAAAAACTGTTTTTT. Its translation: CASSQVSVQPEKLFF.

J is TRBJ2-7 and V is TRBV18, with TRBD1 matching 7 bases. CDR3 length: 12 amino acids. Trimming cost V 5 bases and J 6 bases; bases outside gene matches: 4. Germline assignment: CDR1 KGHSH and CDR2 LQKENI. The CDR3 here is CASSYRQGEQYF. In nucleotides, the CDR3 is TGTGCCAGCTCATACCGACAGGGCGAGCAGTACTTC.